Shown below are 24 T cell receptor beta chains from a single sample sequenced in a study of shared clonotypes between healthy human individuals. The repertoire was sequenced with immunoSEQ multiplex PCR; TCRdb's copy has only in-frame clones and lacks some. Of 700,000 or so clones in the sample, around 72% were seen once. The material sequenced was memory CD4+ T cells sorted from blood. Noted subset: CD45RA-negative fraction. Receptor source: a woman aged 25 to 39 in good health.

This clone was seen just once. The CDR3 reads CASSEAWGVGTEAFF. In DNA, the CDR3 is TGTGCCAGCAGTGAAGCGTGGGGGGTTGGCACTGAAGCTTTCTTT. V usage is TRBV6-1 and J usage is TRBJ1-1; possible D gene TRBD1, 5 bases. The CDR3 totals 15 residues. The V gene's germline CDR1 is MNHNS and CDR2 SASEGT. Trimming shortened V by 0 bases and J by 4 bases, and 12 bases separated the two germline ends.

Only a few counts were recorded for this clone. The chain joins TRBV7-9 to TRBJ2-2; D uncertain. Germline CDR1 SEHNR, CDR2 FQNEAQ (reference sequence). The CDR3 is made up of 14 amino acids. Trimming removed 8 bases at V and 7 bases at J, with 17 bases between. CDR3 sequence (DNA): TGTGCCAGCGGATTTCCTCACTTTGTCGGGGAGCTGTTTTTT. Protein sequence: CASGFPHFVGELFF.

This clone came up a few times. In DNA, the CDR3 is TGTGCCAGTAGTTCGGACAGGGGGGACAATGAGCAGTTCTTC. This translates into CASSSDRGDNEQFF. V and J are TRBV19 and TRBJ2-1; TRBD1 matches at 10 bases. This CDR3 is built from 14 residues. CDR1 and CDR2 from the germline V gene are LNHDA and SQIVND (reference sequence). V trimming: 5 bases; J trimming: 5 bases; junction bases outside the gene matches: 3.

The chain uses TRBV7-9 and TRBJ2-7; maybe TRBD2 (5 bases). The CDR3 contains 15 residues. The V end lost 4 bases, the J end lost 0 bases, and 13 bases lay between the germline ends. Germline CDR1 and CDR2: SEHNR and FQNEAQ (reference sequence). CDR3 in DNA: TGTGCCAGCAGCTCCACTAGAACTGTCTCCTACGAGCAGTACTTC. Its protein product is CASSSTRTVSYEQYF.

The rearrangement uses TRBV4-1 and TRBJ2-3; tentative D call: TRBD1 (6 bases). Germline CDR1 is MGHRA and CDR2 is YSYEKL. The CDR3 runs to 15 residues. Trimming removed 6 bases at V and 2 bases at J, with 15 bases between. The CDR3 reads CASRAPGHSTDTQYF. CDR3 nucleotides: TGCGCCAGCAGGGCTCCGGGACATTCCACAGATACGCAGTATTTT.

The V call is TRBV4-1, the J call TRBJ2-2; 8 bases are a match to TRBD1. The ends lost 0 bases at V and 8 bases at J; junction bases unmatched: 11. The CDR3 totals 17 residues. Germline CDR1 is MGHRA and CDR2 is YSYEKL. The CDR3 bases are TGCGCCAGCAGCCAAGATAGGCCAGGGGGCCTAGGAGGGGAGCTGTTTTTT. Encoded protein: CASSQDRPGGLGGELFF.

The DNA of the CDR3 is TGTGCCAGCAGCCCAGGGAGTCCGAACGAGCAGTACTTC. Residues: CASSPGSPNEQYF. V usage is TRBV6-6 and J usage is TRBJ2-7, with D perhaps matching TRBD1 or TRBD2 (5 bases each). The germline V gene has CDR1 MNHNY and CDR2 SVGAGI (reference sequence). The CDR3 loop spans 13 amino acids. V was pared by 6 bases and J by 5 bases, with 14 bases between.

This clone was detected many times. This chain uses TRBV19 with TRBJ1-2; tentative D call: TRBD1 (5 bases). Looked up from germline, CDR1 is LNHDA and CDR2 is SQIVND (reference sequence). The CDR3 length is 15 residues. V lost 7 bases and J lost 4, with 19 bases in between. CDR3 nucleotide sequence: TGTGCCAGTACCAACCTACGTGGAAGGGGCTATGGCTACACCTTC. It specifies CASTNLRGRGYGYTF.

This chain connects TRBV19 to TRBJ2-2, with TRBD2 as a possible D gene (6 bases). V shed 6 bases and J shed 3 bases, with 14 bases lying between them. Per germline, CDR1 LNHDA and CDR2 SQIVND (reference sequence). CDR3 size: 15 residues. Written as DNA, the CDR3 is TGTGCCAGTAGGGGGTCGGGAGCTGACACCGGGGAGCTGTTTTTT. The encoded protein is CASRGSGADTGELFF.

This clone was recorded a few times. The chain's CDR3 is CASSRDASSYEQYF. The CDR3 DNA is TGTGCCAGCAGTCGTGACGCGAGCTCCTACGAGCAGTACTTC. The rearrangement links TRBV6-5 to TRBJ2-7; D gene ambiguous. The CDR3 loop spans 14 amino acids. The germline V gene encodes CDR1 MNHEY and CDR2 SVGAGI. Between the trimmed V and J ends, which lost 5 bases and 0 bases, there was a span of 11 bases.

The chain couples TRBV4-1 to TRBJ1-3; D is possibly TRBD1 (5 bases). V lost 7 bases and J 2 bases, leaving 27 bases between the germline ends. CDR1 is MGHRA and CDR2 is YSYEKL in the germline V gene. The CDR3 sequence is 19 residues long. The DNA for the CDR3 is TGCGCCAGCACTCTGGGGGTGGGGATTCAGGCCCGCCCTGGAAACACCATATATTTT. Its translation: CASTLGVGIQARPGNTIYF.

This clone has just a few counts. The chain's CDR3 is CASSNRDGSYEQYF. The CDR3 nucleotides are TGTGCCAGCAGCAACCGGGACGGCTCCTACGAGCAGTACTTC. The chain has TRBV28 and TRBJ2-7, with D perhaps assigned TRBD1 or TRBD2 (5 bases each). The CDR3 spans 14 residues. Trimming pared 6 bases from V and 0 bases from J, leaving 12 bases between. Germline values: CDR1 MDHEN, CDR2 SYDVKM.

This clone was detected a few times. The chain couples TRBV7-9 to TRBJ1-4, with a weak D call TRBD1 (5 bases). Trimming removed 5 bases from V and 8 bases from J, with 12 bases in between. Germline V gene lookup returns CDR1 SEHNR and CDR2 FQNEAQ (reference sequence). CDR3 length: 13 residues. The CDR3 is CASSPGGEEKLFF. CDR3 bases: TGTGCCAGCAGCCCCGGGGGGGAGGAAAAACTGTTTTTT.

This clone was detected only once. Other nucleotide sequences from this sample produce the same CDR3. The chain combines TRBV4-2 with TRBJ2-1; possible D gene TRBD2, 5 bases. The CDR3 loop spans 14 amino acids. Germline V gives CDR1 LGHNA, CDR2 YNFKEQ. Trimming removed 0 bases at V and 7 bases at J, with 10 bases between. CDR3 region: CASSQDWRGNEQFF. Here the CDR3 DNA reads TGTGCCAGCAGCCAAGATTGGCGCGGGAATGAGCAGTTCTTC.

J is TRBJ2-7 and V is TRBV19; D is unclear. Germline-derived CDR1 and CDR2 are LNHDA and SQIVND (reference sequence). The V and J ends lost 2 bases and 7 bases respectively, with 15 bases between them. There are 14 residues in the CDR3. CDR3 DNA: TGTGCCAGTAGTATAACCGACACCACAATGGAGCAGTACTTC. It is translated as CASSITDTTMEQYF.

In its sample, this clone was seen a few times. The chain uses TRBV5-1 and TRBJ2-7; 9 bases are shared with TRBD2. V trimming: 4 bases; J trimming: 4 bases; junction bases outside the gene matches: 9. Germline V gene sequence: CDR1 SGHRS, CDR2 YFSETQ. The length of the CDR3 is 15 residues. The CDR3 DNA reads as TGCGCCAGCAGCCCCAATAGCGGGAGTAGGTACGAGCAGTACTTC. It yields the protein CASSPNSGSRYEQYF.

The chain uses TRBV5-8 and TRBJ2-1; a possible D gene is TRBD2 (6 bases). The CDR3 contains 18 residues. The germline V gene has CDR1 SGHTS and CDR2 YDEGEE. Trimming removed 0 bases at V and 0 bases at J, with 16 bases between. CDR3 sequence reads: CASSLGGLATGSYNEQFF. The CDR3 DNA reads TGTGCCAGCAGCTTGGGAGGTCTAGCGACCGGCTCCTACAATGAGCAGTTCTTC.

The V gene is TRBV25-1, the J gene TRBJ1-5; a possible D gene is TRBD1 (5 bases). Germline V gene data show CDR1 as MGHDK and CDR2 as SYGVNS. The length of the CDR3 is 18 residues. The V end lost 0 bases, the J end lost 0 bases, and 15 bases lay between the germline ends. The CDR3 coding sequence is TGTGCCAGCAGTGAATATGGCGGAAGGACACATAGCAATCAGCCCCAGCATTTT. Translation: CASSEYGGRTHSNQPQHF. Full variable domain (remainder filled in from reference TRBV25-1 and TRBJ1-5): EADIYQTPRYLVIGTGKKITLECSQTMGHDKMYWYQQDPGMELHLIHYSYGVNSTEKGDLSSESTVSRIRTEHFPLTLESARPSHTSQYLCASSEYGGRTHSNQPQHFGDGTRLSIL.

The chain employs TRBV28 and TRBJ1-5; tentative D call: TRBD1 (5 bases). With 3 bases removed from V and 6 bases from J, the gap between germline ends came to 9 bases. From germline, CDR1 is MDHEN and CDR2 SYDVKM. There are 13 residues in the CDR3. CDR3 loop: CASSLWGSQPQHF. In DNA form, the CDR3 reads TGTGCCAGCAGTTTGTGGGGGAGTCAGCCCCAGCATTTT.

As to this clone: At the DNA level, this CDR3 is encoded by other sequences in the same sample as well. This chain connects TRBV7-8 to TRBJ2-5; tentatively, D is TRBD1 (6 bases). Germline V gives CDR1 SGHVS, CDR2 FQNEAQ. The V end lost 5 bases, the J end lost 2 bases, and 9 bases lay between the germline ends. The CDR3 sequence is 13 residues long. CDR3 loop: CASSPGQQETQYF. The CDR3 bases are TGTGCCAGCAGCCCAGGACAGCAAGAGACCCAGTACTTC.

The rearrangement links TRBV28 to TRBJ2-2; the D gene is possibly TRBD2 (5 bases). This CDR3 comprises 16 residues. Germline V gene lookup returns CDR1 MDHEN and CDR2 SYDVKM. The germline V and J ends were trimmed by 2 bases and 5 bases, with 15 bases remaining between them. Here the CDR3 reads CASSLLLDLKTGELFF. CDR3 nucleotides: TGTGCCAGCAGTTTACTACTAGACCTTAAGACCGGGGAGCTGTTTTTT.

In its sample, this clone was seen once. V usage is TRBV5-1 and J usage is TRBJ1-3; the D gene is possibly TRBD1 (6 bases). V lost 3 bases to trimming and J lost 0 bases, with 10 bases between them. CDR1 is SGHRS, CDR2 YFSETQ, per germline. CDR3 length equals 15 residues. As DNA, the CDR3 is TGCGCCAGCAGCTCCGGGACAAACTCTGGAAACACCATATATTTT. Translation gives CASSSGTNSGNTIYF.

V is TRBV7-2 and J is TRBJ2-1, with a tentative D call TRBD2 (5 bases). CDR3 length equals 15 residues. V lost 1 base to trimming and J lost 4 bases, with 11 bases between them. The germline V gene encodes CDR1 SGHTA and CDR2 FQGNSA. For the CDR3, the DNA is TGTGCCAGCAGCTTAGATCGGGGAATATACAATGAGCAGTTCTTC. Amino acid sequence: CASSLDRGIYNEQFF. Full variable domain (missing parts from reference TRBV7-2 and TRBJ2-1): GAGVSQSPSNKVTEKGKDVELRCDPISGHTALYWYRQSLGQGLEFLIYFQGNSAPDKSGLPSDRFSAERTGGSVSTLTIQRTQQEDSAVYLCASSLDRGIYNEQFFGPGTRLTVL.

To note about this clone: This clone may be a read error of a much larger clone one base away. The identical CDR3 is also encoded by other nucleotide sequences in the sample. This CDR3 is CASSEVDYGYTF. The CDR3 DNA reads TGTGCCAGCAGTGAAGTTGACTATGGCTACACCTTC. This chain uses TRBV6-1 with TRBJ1-2; unclear D gene. The CDR3 totals 12 residues. Trimming left V 1 base short and J 3 bases short, with 3 bases between. Per the germline V gene, CDR1 is MNHNS and CDR2 is SASEGT.